One T cell receptor (beta chain) is described in this entry. The data stem from a study of control samples from healthy donors and cancer patients. TCRdb keeps only in-frame clones here, not all; method: immunoSEQ multiplex PCR. The sample has about 75,000 clones, 94% seen once. In germline, CDR1 is SGHTA, CDR2 FQGNSA. V was pared by 2 bases and J by 7 bases, with 9 bases between. The CDR3 covers 14 residues. Sequences were obtained from blood. The TCR was taken from a woman between 40 and 50 years old in good health. The chain recombines TRBV7-2 with TRBJ1-6, with D hard to call. In DNA form, the CDR3 reads TGTGCCAGCAGCTTAAAGGAACGGAATTCACCCCTCCACTTT. Its protein is CASSLKERNSPLHF.